This record covers a single TCR beta chain. The sample originates from a study of technical replicates of blood from a handful of donors. The CDR3 spans 15 residues. The V segment lost 5 bases and the J segment 8 bases; nucleotides outside the gene matches: 12. CDR1 SGHVS and CDR2 FQNEAQ come from the germline V gene. Repertoires were generated with immunoSEQ multiplex PCR, while TCRdb's copy carries only in-frame clones and drops some. The sample consists of some 78,000 clones, over 85% of them appearing once. This chain connects TRBV7-8 to TRBJ1-2, with 9 bases matching TRBD1. The receptor was derived from a human donor in good health. Sequenced: T cells isolated from PBMCs. The CDR3 sequence: CASSPGGQGPDGYTF. The CDR3 DNA reads TGTGCCAGCAGCCCAGGAGGACAGGGGCCCGACGGCTACACCTTC. Together with reference TRBV7-8 and TRBJ1-2, the CDR3 gives the full variable domain: GAGVSQSPRYKVAKRGQDVALRCDPISGHVSLFWYQQALGQGPEFLTYFQNEAQLDKSGLPSDRFFAERPEGSVSTLKIQRTQQEDSAVYLCASSPGGQGPDGYTFGSGTRLTVV.